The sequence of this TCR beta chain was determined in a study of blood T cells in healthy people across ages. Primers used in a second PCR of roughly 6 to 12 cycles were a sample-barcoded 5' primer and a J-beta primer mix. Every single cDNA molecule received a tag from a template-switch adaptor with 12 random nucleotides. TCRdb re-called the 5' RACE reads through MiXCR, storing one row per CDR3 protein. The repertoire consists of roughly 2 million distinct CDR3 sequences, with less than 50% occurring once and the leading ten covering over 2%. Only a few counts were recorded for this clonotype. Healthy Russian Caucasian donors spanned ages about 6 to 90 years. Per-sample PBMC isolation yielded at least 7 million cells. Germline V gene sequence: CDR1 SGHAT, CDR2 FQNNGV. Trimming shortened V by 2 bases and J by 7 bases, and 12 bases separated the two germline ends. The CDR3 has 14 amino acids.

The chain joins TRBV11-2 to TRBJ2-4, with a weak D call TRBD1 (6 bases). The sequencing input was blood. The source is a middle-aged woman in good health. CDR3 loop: CASSLQNRGNIQYF. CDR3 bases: TGTGCCAGCAGCTTACAGAATAGGGGGAACATTCAGTACTTC.